This TCR beta chain was profiled in a study of blood T cell repertoires in COVID-19. Study details: Sites across the United States, Italy and Spain contributed samples from acute and convalescent COVID-19. Nucleic acid was either cDNA or gDNA, and it came from T cells, B-cell-depleted T cells, or PBMCs.

In this sample, this clone turned up a few times. Germline CDR1 KGHSH, CDR2 LQKENI. This CDR3 is 17 amino acids long. The V segment lost 5 bases and the J segment 5 bases; nucleotides outside the gene matches: 16. As handled by the study authors: Amplification from reference gene primers served as the basis for estimated nucleated cell counts. Libraries were prepared by immunoSEQ multiplex PCR; TCRdb keeps only in-frame clonotypes and omits some of them. D and trimming were read from the DNA, whereas the V and J calls and clone size are those reported in that table. The sample includes tens of thousands of clones, 91% of them seen just once.

The sequence was collected from a man aged 50-60 years with active COVID-19. The sample taken for sequencing was peripheral blood. V and J are TRBV18 and TRBJ1-1; TRBD1 matches at 8 bases. The CDR3 bases are TGTGCCAGCTCAACCGGGATAGGAACAGGGGGAGAGACTGAAGCTTTCTTT. Protein product: CASSTGIGTGGETEAFF.